A selection of T cell receptor beta chains follows, all from one sample in a study of shared clonotypes between healthy human individuals. Produced via immunoSEQ multiplex PCR; TCRdb's table is partial and in-frame only. The sample holds about 2.2 million clones, 93% seen once. Input material: naive CD8+ T cells from PBMCs. The receptor set was obtained from a man between 18 and 29 years old in good health. Some clones in this sample may be carry-over from other donors' samples. The CDR3 runs from the conserved cysteine through the conserved F or W. A D gene is named only where the DNA matches it firmly. The listing skips clone size in some rows; elsewhere it reads once, few, many or a size class.

D,V,size,J,CDR3,DNA
TRBD1,TRBV6-1,NA,TRBJ2-1,CASSVDRGSRDEQFF,TGTGCCAGCAGCGTCGACAGGGGCAGTCGGGATGAGCAGTTCTTC
NA,TRBV2,NA,TRBJ2-1,CASLGGRRAGDEQFF,TGTGCCAGCCTAGGGGGGCGCAGGGCTGGCGATGAGCAGTTCTTC
TRBD2,TRBV7-7,NA,TRBJ2-7,CASSSRGGLNYEQYF,TGTGCCAGCAGCTCCCGGGGGGGTTTAAACTACGAGCAGTACTTC
TRBD1,TRBV9,NA,TRBJ2-1,CASSVGDRLYNEQFF,TGTGCCAGCAGCGTAGGGGACAGATTATACAATGAGCAGTTCTTC
TRBD2,TRBV28,NA,TRBJ2-7,CASSLGLAVGEQYF,TGTGCCAGCAGCCTGGGACTAGCGGTCGGAGAGCAGTACTTC
TRBD2,TRBV6-6,NA,TRBJ2-3,CASSGLAGVVDTQYF,TGTGCCAGCAGTGGCCTAGCGGGAGTCGTGGATACGCAGTATTTT
TRBD1,TRBV6-1,NA,TRBJ1-4,CASSELGQGYEKLFF,TGTGCCAGCAGTGAATTGGGACAGGGGTATGAAAAACTGTTTTTT
TRBD1,TRBV15,NA,TRBJ2-1,CATSRSVGIVGLGQGINEQFF,TGTGCCACCAGCAGATCGGTTGGTATTGTCGGTTTGGGACAGGGAATCAATGAGCAGTTCTTC
TRBD1,TRBV7-3,NA,TRBJ2-1,CASSSGQARSYNEQFF,TGTGCCAGCAGCTCCGGACAGGCCCGCTCCTACAATGAGCAGTTCTTC
NA,TRBV15,NA,TRBJ1-5,CATSSGGNQPQHF,TGTGCCACCAGCAGTGGGGGCAATCAGCCCCAGCATTTT
NA,TRBV19,NA,TRBJ1-5,CASSRGQPQHF,TGTGCCAGCAGCAGGGGTCAGCCCCAGCATTTT
NA,TRBV5-1,NA,TRBJ1-2,CASSYRQLGGYGYTF,TGCGCCAGCAGCTACCGACAGCTGGGTGGGTATGGCTACACCTTC
NA,TRBV27,NA,TRBJ2-1,CASSSDASSYNEQFF,TGTGCCAGCAGTTCAGACGCGAGCTCCTACAATGAGCAGTTCTTC
NA,TRBV21-1,once,TRBJ2-5,CASSNETAGELAQETQYF,TGTGCCAGCAGCAACGAAACAGCGGGAGAGCTCGCCCAAGAGACCCAGTACTTC
NA,TRBV4-2,NA,TRBJ2-2,CASSQSGGELFF,TGTGCCAGCAGCCAATCAGGCGGGGAGCTGTTTTTT
NA,TRBV6-1,NA,TRBJ2-2,CASSEARDRQTGELFF,TGTGCCAGCAGCGAAGCCCGCGACAGGCAAACCGGGGAGCTGTTTTTT
NA,TRBV30,NA,TRBJ2-7,CAWSVVHRGYEQYF,TGTGCCTGGAGTGTGGTTCATCGGGGGTACGAGCAGTACTTC
TRBD2,TRBV4-3,NA,TRBJ2-1,CASSQEGTSGSYEQFF,TGCGCCAGCAGCCAAGAAGGGACTAGCGGGAGTTATGAGCAGTTCTTC
TRBD2,TRBV7-2,NA,TRBJ2-7,CASSLGAGAVEQYF,TGTGCCAGCAGCTTAGGAGCGGGAGCGGTCGAGCAGTACTTC
NA,TRBV19,NA,TRBJ1-5,CASSPLHRDNQPQHF,TGTGCCAGTAGCCCCCTTCACCGGGATAATCAGCCCCAGCATTTT
NA,TRBV6-1,NA,TRBJ1-5,CASSEAGVYSNQPQHF,TGTGCCAGCAGTGAAGCAGGGGTCTATAGCAATCAGCCCCAGCATTTT
TRBD2,TRBV27,NA,TRBJ2-7,CASSSLLAEGSYEQYF,TGTGCCAGCAGTTCCCTTCTAGCGGAGGGCTCCTACGAGCAGTACTTC
NA,TRBV19,once,TRBJ2-1,CASSMWTEDNEQFF,TGTGCCAGTAGTATGTGGACAGAGGACAATGAGCAGTTCTTC
TRBD2,TRBV28,NA,TRBJ2-1,CASGRGRPSGEFF,TGTGCCAGTGGGAGGGGACGTCCTAGTGGAGAGTTCTTC
NA,TRBV29-1,NA,TRBJ2-1,CSLRQSYNEQFF,TGCAGCCTTAGACAGTCCTACAATGAGCAGTTCTTC
NA,TRBV19,NA,TRBJ2-3,CASSILPGTDTQYF,TGTGCCAGTAGTATACTCCCAGGCACAGATACGCAGTATTTT